This T cell receptor beta chain derives from a study of T-cell reconstitution after alpha-beta-depleted transplantation in children (TCRdb year 2016). As for the study more broadly: The study quantitatively tracked T-cell immune reconstitution after TCRalphabeta/CD19-depleted allogeneic hematopoietic cell transplantation in children using TCR repertoire profiling.

Library creation used PCR. The reads were generated on an Illumina HiSeq 2500. Molecular barcoding was employed in the preparation of TCR libraries, with unique molecular identifiers being used to normalize TCRbeta repertoire quantification. In-frame beta chains were kept once TCRdb had trimmed the public reads at Q25 with fastp and called clones with MiXCR. Each record represents a unique CDR3 protein, reported with the most common genes and DNA among its rows. This sample holds roughly 48,000 distinct CDR3 sequences; 5.5% to 7.5% were observed only once. The ten largest account for about 33% of the sample. Findings and caveats that apply to the study as a whole: In some patients, high TCRbeta diversity at day 60 was attributed to recipient T cells and intrathymic progenitors that had survived conditioning. The frequencies of hyperexpanded clones fell over the following months, and after one year, T-cell counts and TCRbeta diversity were mostly attributed to newly produced T cells. Apparently early alphabetaT-cell count recovery about two months after transplant reportedly relied on only several hundred rapidly expanded clones derived from non-depleted graft cells.

The label giving this sample's time point can be read as: day 60 (about 2 months) after transplantation. The treatment or condition label, as the study defines it: allogeneic hematopoietic cell transplantation with graft depleted of TCRalphabeta T cells and CD19 B cells. The children who served as transplant recipients had been given grafts of TCRalphabeta/CD19-depleted allogeneic hematopoietic cells. CDR1 and CDR2 are read off the germline V gene as SGDLS and YYNGEE. The CDR3, cysteine through phenylalanine, is 19 amino acids long. The read is trimmed to its CDR3 DNA, 57 bases read in frame from base 1. Here V drops 1 base and J drops 1 base, and the junction holds 5 bases not matched to any gene. This clonotype was seen at least ten times. Which antigen it targets is not known. Base qualities are not at hand, and no much larger clone is one base apart.

The receptor was isolated from a female patient aged 2 to 10 who had a stem cell transplant for aplastic anemia, so the T cells may come from the graft donor. The V and J genes are TRBV9 and TRBJ2-6, with 13 bases aligning to TRBD2. This specimen was PBMCs, mostly from graft donor cells, taken 60 days after TCRalphabeta/CD19-depleted stem cell transplant. The DNA reads TGTGCCAGCAGCGTATTGCGGACTAGCGGGAGATCTGGGGCCAACGTCCTGACTTTC. This encodes CASSVLRTSGRSGANVLTF.